A single T cell receptor beta chain is shown here with its context. As yet, its antigen is unknown. This sample is drawn from a study of T cell responses to AZD1222 COVID-19 vaccine. Study-wide findings and caveats: Spike was spanned by vaccine-associated CD4 TCRs, which were dominant at 160-218 and 743-854. Epitopes outside B.1.351 and B.1.1.7 mutated regions reportedly drew nearly half of spike TCRs. Donor demographics were predominantly white British with a female majority; clonal diversity may be underestimated.

The assay was immunoSEQ multiplex PCR, and TCRdb's table has in-frame clones only and misses some. This sample carries about 75,000 clones, roughly 88% of them seen once, and the ten largest clones take 9% to 10%. The TCR sequence derives from an adult who received the MenACWY meningococcal vaccine as a control. The sequences come from peripheral blood, collected 28 days after the second dose of the MenACWY control vaccine.

The CDR3 bases are TGTGCCAGCAGCCCCGGGACCCTGCGGACAGATACGCAGTATTTT. Encoded protein: CASSPGTLRTDTQYF. The chain carries TRBV7-6 and TRBJ2-3; D possibly matches TRBD1 or TRBD2 (5 bases each). The CDR3 sequence is 15 residues long. The germline gives CDR1 SGHVS, CDR2 FNYEAQ. The V and J ends lost 5 bases and 3 bases respectively, with 15 bases between them.